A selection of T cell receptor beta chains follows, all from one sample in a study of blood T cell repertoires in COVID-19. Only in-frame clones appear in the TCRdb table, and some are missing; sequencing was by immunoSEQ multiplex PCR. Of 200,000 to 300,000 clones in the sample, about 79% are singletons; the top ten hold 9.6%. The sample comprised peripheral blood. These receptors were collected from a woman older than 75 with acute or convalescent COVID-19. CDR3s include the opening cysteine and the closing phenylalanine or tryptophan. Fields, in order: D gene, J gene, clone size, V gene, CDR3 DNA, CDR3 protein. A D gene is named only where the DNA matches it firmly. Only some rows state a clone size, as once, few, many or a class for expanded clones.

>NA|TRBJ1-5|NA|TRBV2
TGTGCCAGCAGTCCTCCGGGTCTTAGCAATCAGCCCCAGCATTTT
CASSPPGLSNQPQHF
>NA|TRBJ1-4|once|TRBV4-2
TGTGCCAGCAGCCAAGTAATGGGGGGGACAAGCGAAAAACTGTTTTTT
CASSQVMGGTSEKLFF
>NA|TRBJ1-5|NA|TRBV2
TGTGCCAGCAGCCTGGACAGCTTTAGCAATCAGCCCCAGCATTTT
CASSLDSFSNQPQHF
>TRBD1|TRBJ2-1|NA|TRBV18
TGTGCCAGCTCACCCCGGACAGGGGACCATGAGCAGTTCTTC
CASSPRTGDHEQFF
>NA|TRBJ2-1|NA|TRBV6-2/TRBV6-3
TGTGCCAGCAGTTCCACAGGGAGCGGTGAGCAGTTCTTC
CASSSTGSGEQFF
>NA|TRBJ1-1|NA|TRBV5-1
TGCGCCAGCAGCTTGGGTGGGCAGGGGAACGCTGAAGCTTTCTTT
CASSLGGQGNAEAFF
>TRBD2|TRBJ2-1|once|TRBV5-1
TGCGCCAGCAGCTGGGACTACACCCCCCCGGGGTACAATGAGCAGTTCTTC
CASSWDYTPPGYNEQFF
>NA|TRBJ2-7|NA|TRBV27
TGTGCCAGCAGTTCCTACCGTACGAGCGAGCAGTACTTC
CASSSYRTSEQYF
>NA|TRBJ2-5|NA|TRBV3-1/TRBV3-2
TGTGCCAGCAGCCAGGCGGGCGAAGAGACCCAGTACTTC
CASSQAGEETQYF
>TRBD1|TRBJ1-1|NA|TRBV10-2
TGCGCCAGCACCCAGGGTTGGGGACAGGGGCTGAACACTGAAGCTTTCTTT
CASTQGWGQGLNTEAFF
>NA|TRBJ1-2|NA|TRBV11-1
TGTGCCAGCAGCTTAGCGCCCAGCTATGGCTACACCTTC
CASSLAPSYGYTF
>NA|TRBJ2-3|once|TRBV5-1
TGCGCCAGCAGCCCTAGTACAGATACGCAGTATTTT
CASSPSTDTQYF
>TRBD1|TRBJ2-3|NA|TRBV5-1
TGCGCCAGCGGATTGACAGGGGTGGGCGTAGATACGCAGTATTTT
CASGLTGVGVDTQYF
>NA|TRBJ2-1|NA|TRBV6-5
TGTGCCAGCAGTTACTCCGTTACCTATGGGCAGTTCTTC
CASSYSVTYGQFF